A single sample is the source of the 27 T cell receptor beta chains below, sequenced in a study of T cell therapy after organ transplantation. Their antigens are not known. Some clones are missing from TCRdb's copy, which holds only in-frame ones; the method was immunoSEQ multiplex PCR. The repertoire holds about 19,000 clones, with about four fifths as singletons. Time point of the sample: 4-8 weeks after completion of therapy. Specimen: CD8+ T cells from blood, collected after autologous CMV-specific T cell therapy. Receptors originate from a human patient who had received a solid organ transplant and had CMV disease. T cells may partly derive from the graft donor.

This clone occurred once. The rearrangement uses TRBV27 and TRBJ2-7; weak D call: TRBD2 (6 bases). V lost 2 bases and J lost 5, with 10 bases in between. The germline V gene has CDR1 MNHEY and CDR2 SMNVEV (reference sequence). The CDR3 has 13 amino acids. In DNA, the CDR3 is TGTGCCAGCAGTTTACGGAGGGGTAACGAGCAGTACTTC. This encodes CASSLRRGNEQYF.

The rearrangement uses TRBV18 and TRBJ1-5; weak D call: TRBD1 (5 bases). Germline V gene lookup returns CDR1 KGHSH and CDR2 LQKENI. The V and J ends lost 3 bases and 2 bases respectively, with 17 bases between them. The CDR3 sequence is 17 residues long. This chain's CDR3 is CASSPTPRGEGNQPQHF. The CDR3 DNA is TGTGCCAGCTCACCGACGCCTAGGGGAGAGGGCAATCAGCCCCAGCATTTT.

This chain joins TRBV25-1 and TRBJ1-1; D gene ambiguous. Germline V gene lookup returns CDR1 MGHDK and CDR2 SYGVNS. The CDR3 has 14 amino acids. Trimming took off 3 bases at V and 4 bases at J, with 12 bases between the two ends. CDR3 sequence (DNA): TGTGCCAGCAGTGATGCAGGCCGGAGCACTGAAGCTTTCTTT. This encodes CASSDAGRSTEAFF. The variable domain in full, with the rest retrieved from reference TRBV25-1 and TRBJ1-1, is EADIYQTPRYLVIGTGKKITLECSQTMGHDKMYWYQQDPGMELHLIHYSYGVNSTEKGDLSSESTVSRIRTEHFPLTLESARPSHTSQYLCASSDAGRSTEAFFGQGTRLTVV.

V gene TRBV19 combines with J gene TRBJ2-1, with 14 bases matching TRBD2. V was pared by 6 bases and J by 6 bases, with 4 bases of the junction left unmatched. From germline, CDR1 is LNHDA and CDR2 SQIVND (reference sequence). The CDR3 is made up of 15 amino acids. The CDR3 DNA reads as TGTGCCAGTAGGAACGGACTAGCGGGAGGCAATGAGCAGTTCTTC. Residues: CASRNGLAGGNEQFF.

This clone was found a few times. The V call is TRBV12-5, the J call TRBJ1-5; the D gene is possibly TRBD1 (6 bases). The V and J ends lost 7 bases and 3 bases respectively, with 13 bases between them. This CDR3 has 14 amino acids. Germline V gene data show CDR1 as LGHNT and CDR2 as FRNRAP. The CDR3 sequence: CASAPTGNNQPQHF. The CDR3 nucleotides are TGTGCTAGTGCCCCGACAGGAAACAATCAGCCCCAGCATTTT.

The chain is built from TRBV5-4 and TRBJ2-7; D possibly corresponds to TRBD2 (5 bases). Per germline, CDR1 SGHNT and CDR2 YYREEE (reference sequence). Trimming took 1 base from V and 5 from J, leaving 19 bases between them. The CDR3 spans 16 residues. In DNA form, the CDR3 reads TGTGCCAGCAGCTTGCTGGGAGACACGGACTGGGACGAGCAGTACTTC. Amino acid sequence: CASSLLGDTDWDEQYF. The full variable domain, rest sourced from reference TRBV5-4 and TRBJ2-7, is ETGVTQSPTHLIKTRGQQVTLRCSSQSGHNTVSWYQQALGQGPQFIFQYYREEENGRGNFPPRFSGLQFPNYSSELNVNALELDDSALYLCASSLLGDTDWDEQYFGPGTRLTVT.

The rearrangement joins TRBV4-2 to TRBJ2-5; D unclear. Per germline, CDR1 LGHNA and CDR2 YNFKEQ. This CDR3 has 14 amino acids. V lost 0 bases and J lost 7, with 12 bases in between. The CDR3 loop reads CASSQDRLWGTQYF. In DNA form, the CDR3 reads TGTGCCAGCAGCCAAGATCGGCTCTGGGGGACCCAGTACTTC.

The chain uses TRBV27 and TRBJ1-5, with 8 bases matching TRBD1. This CDR3 region has 16 residues. Germline-derived CDR1 and CDR2 are MNHEY and SMNVEV (reference sequence). The V and J ends lost 10 bases and 0 bases, in that order; junction bases with no gene match: 11. The CDR3 DNA follows: TGTGCCACTGGAACCCAGGGGGCGGATAGCAATCAGCCCCAGCATTTT. Amino acid sequence: CATGTQGADSNQPQHF.

The chain recombines TRBV9 with TRBJ2-3; D uncertain. Between the trimmed V and J ends, which lost 0 bases and 5 bases, there was a span of 13 bases. Germline CDR1 is SGDLS and CDR2 is YYNGEE. The CDR3 spans 15 residues. The CDR3 sequence: CASSVGGFGRDTQYF. The CDR3 bases are TGTGCCAGCAGCGTAGGGGGATTTGGGCGAGATACGCAGTATTTT.

This chain joins TRBV30 and TRBJ1-1, with 7 bases identical to TRBD1. CDR1 and CDR2 (germline): GTSNPN, SVGIG (reference sequence). The CDR3 loop spans 15 amino acids. Trimming cost V 0 bases and J 6 bases; bases outside gene matches: 10. As DNA, the CDR3 is TGTGCCTGGAGTGTTTCGCTGGCAGGGGGGGCTGAAGCTTTCTTT. This translates into CAWSVSLAGGAEAFF.

V is TRBV27 and J is TRBJ1-5, with D unresolved. The CDR3 sequence is 17 residues long. Germline CDR1 reads MNHEY; CDR2 reads SMNVEV (reference sequence). V was cut by 0 bases and J by 3 bases, with 15 bases left in between. CDR3 amino acids: CASSLSAGIPPNQPQHF. The CDR3, as DNA: TGTGCCAGCAGTTTATCGGCGGGGATTCCCCCCAATCAGCCCCAGCATTTT.

This clone has just one count. The chain carries TRBV27 and TRBJ2-7; perhaps TRBD2 as D (6 bases). Germline loops: CDR1 MNHEY, CDR2 SMNVEV (reference sequence). The V end was cut by 6 bases, the J end by 3 bases, with 15 bases between. The CDR3 sequence is 14 residues long. The CDR3 DNA reads TGTGCCAGCAGAAAGTTGGACTACCGCTACGAGCAGTACTTC. Translation gives CASRKLDYRYEQYF.

By sample fraction, this clone is medium-sized. The chain has TRBV7-9 and TRBJ1-2; no clear D gene. This CDR3 has 15 residues. Trimming stripped 1 base from V and 8 bases from J, with 17 bases between. Germline V gene data show CDR1 as SEHNR and CDR2 as FQNEAQ (reference sequence). CDR3 in DNA: TGTGCCAGCAGCTTAGGGGCGGAGACGGTCTGGGGCTACACCTTC. Its translation: CASSLGAETVWGYTF.

V usage is TRBV29-1 and J usage is TRBJ2-1; 11 bases are shared with TRBD2. J was trimmed by 8 bases and V by 8 bases; bases with no gene match: 2. CDR3 length: 11 amino acids. Germline V gives CDR1 SQVTM, CDR2 ANQGSEA. The CDR3 protein is CSSTSGDEQFF. Written as DNA, the CDR3 is TGCAGCTCGACTAGCGGGGATGAGCAGTTCTTC.

By its share, this clone is medium-sized. The chain is built from TRBV2 and TRBJ1-1, with 8 bases aligning to TRBD1. V shed 3 bases and J 4 bases; nucleotides not matched to a gene: 4. The CDR3 contains 14 residues. The V gene's germline CDR1 is SNHLY and CDR2 FYNNEI. The CDR3 coding sequence is TGTGCCAGCAGTGAGGCGACAGGGGCCACTGAAGCTTTCTTT. It translates to CASSEATGATEAFF.

This clone was counted a few times. The CDR3 nucleotides read TGTGCCAGCAGCTTAGCGCGGGGGACTGAAGCTTTCTTT. Translation: CASSLARGTEAFF. The J gene is TRBJ1-1, the V gene TRBV7-9, with D possibly TRBD1 on 5 matching bases. Germline-derived CDR1 and CDR2 are SEHNR and FQNEAQ (reference sequence). V was trimmed by 0 bases and J by 5 bases, leaving 7 bases between them. This CDR3 has 13 amino acids.

The J gene is TRBJ1-1, the V gene TRBV4-3, with no clear D. The CDR3 runs 14 residues. Deletions cut 2 bases from V and 7 bases from J, with 14 bases between. Germline lookup yields CDR1 LGHNA and CDR2 YSLEER. The CDR3 loop reads CASSQTGPKSEAFF. CDR3 nucleotide sequence: TGCGCCAGCAGCCAAACGGGCCCGAAAAGTGAAGCTTTCTTT.

The V call is TRBV2, the J call TRBJ2-5, with 9 bases aligning to TRBD1. The J segment lost 5 bases and the V segment lost 4 bases, leaving 5 bases of the junction unmatched. CDR1 and CDR2 from the germline V gene are SNHLY and FYNNEI. The CDR3 totals 14 residues. This chain's CDR3 is CASSATGGGETQYF. Here the CDR3 DNA reads TGTGCCAGCAGTGCCACAGGGGGCGGTGAGACCCAGTACTTC. The full variable domain, its missing parts supplied by reference TRBV2 and TRBJ2-5, is EPEVTQTPSHQVTQMGQEVILRCVPISNHLYFYWYRQILGQKVEFLVSFYNNEISEKSEIFDDQFSVERPDGSNFTLKIRSTKLEDSAMYFCASSATGGGETQYFGPGTRLLVL.

The CDR3 region has the DNA TGTGCCAGCAGCCCAGACAGGGGAGCTGAAGCTTTCTTT. It yields the protein CASSPDRGAEAFF. The J gene is TRBJ1-1, the V gene TRBV7-2; 8 bases are a match to TRBD1. Germline loops: CDR1 SGHTA, CDR2 FQGNSA. This CDR3 contains 13 residues. V lost 5 bases and J lost 6; bases outside the gene matches: 5.

V is TRBV10-3 and J is TRBJ1-1; 7 bases are shared with TRBD1. J lost 3 bases, V lost 3 bases, and 10 bases had no gene match. The CDR3 consists of 16 residues. CDR1 is ENHRY and CDR2 is SYGVKD in the germline V gene. The CDR3 loop is CAISDRQGAGDTEAFF. In DNA form, the CDR3 reads TGTGCCATCAGTGATCGACAGGGAGCGGGGGACACTGAAGCTTTCTTT.

V gene TRBV13 combines with J gene TRBJ2-3; 11 nucleotides align to TRBD2. The germline V gene has CDR1 PRHDT and CDR2 FYEKMQ (reference sequence). V lost 2 bases and J lost 1; bases outside the gene matches: 11. This CDR3 contains 19 residues. DNA for the CDR3: TGTGCCAGCAGCTTAAGCCTAGCGGGAGGAATCCTCGGCACAGATACGCAGTATTTT. It codes for CASSLSLAGGILGTDTQYF.

This clone came up once. The chain has TRBV4-3 and TRBJ1-2; D is unresolved. The CDR3 sequence is 15 residues long. Germline loops: CDR1 LGHNA, CDR2 YSLEER. The V and J ends lost 0 bases and 2 bases respectively, with 10 bases between them. CDR3 DNA sequence: TGCGCCAGCAGCCAAGATTGGGTCGGAAACTATGGCTACACCTTC. Protein product: CASSQDWVGNYGYTF.

This rearrangement joins TRBV4-3 to TRBJ2-7; tentative D call: TRBD2 (6 bases). The CDR3 sequence is 14 residues long. V lost 3 bases and J 0 bases, leaving 9 bases between the germline ends. CDR1 and CDR2 from the germline V gene are LGHNA and YSLEER. The CDR3 loop reads CASSQSGGSYEQYF. The CDR3 DNA reads as TGCGCCAGCAGCCAGTCCGGGGGCTCCTACGAGCAGTACTTC.

The rearrangement uses TRBV7-7 and TRBJ2-1, with 8 bases lining up with TRBD2. This CDR3 has 14 amino acids. Trimming removed 5 bases from V and 8 bases from J; junction bases left unmatched: 8. In germline, CDR1 is SSHAT, CDR2 FNYEAQ (reference sequence). The CDR3 region has the DNA TGTGCCAGCAGCCCCGAGACTAGCGTCGATGAGCAGTTCTTC. Translating gives CASSPETSVDEQFF.

CDR3 in DNA: TGTGCCAGCTTGGGACAGGGTAACTACAATGAGCAGTTCTTC. Protein: CASLGQGNYNEQFF. The chain recombines TRBV28 with TRBJ2-1, with TRBD1 identical over 9 bases. Germline V CDR1 and CDR2: MDHEN, SYDVKM. After removal of 8 bases from V and 3 bases from J, the junction contained 5 bases not matched to a gene. This CDR3 is built from 14 residues.

This clone was recorded a few times. This sequence joins TRBV6-5 and TRBJ1-5; D unclear. Germline V lookup: CDR1 MNHEY, CDR2 SVGAGI. The ends were cut back, 4 bases at V and 5 bases at J, with 9 bases in the middle. The CDR3 is 13 amino acids. CDR3 in amino acids: CASSLSPYQPQHF. The CDR3 DNA sequence: TGTGCCAGCAGTTTGAGTCCTTATCAGCCCCAGCATTTT.

The rearrangement uses TRBV13 and TRBJ2-3; D may be TRBD1 or TRBD2 (5 bases each). Germline V gives CDR1 PRHDT, CDR2 FYEKMQ (reference sequence). The CDR3 length is 15 residues. Trimming cost V 5 bases and J 4 bases, with 16 bases left between them. The chain's CDR3 is CASSVQRMGADTQYF. CDR3 in DNA: TGTGCCAGCAGCGTCCAACGGATGGGGGCAGATACGCAGTATTTT.